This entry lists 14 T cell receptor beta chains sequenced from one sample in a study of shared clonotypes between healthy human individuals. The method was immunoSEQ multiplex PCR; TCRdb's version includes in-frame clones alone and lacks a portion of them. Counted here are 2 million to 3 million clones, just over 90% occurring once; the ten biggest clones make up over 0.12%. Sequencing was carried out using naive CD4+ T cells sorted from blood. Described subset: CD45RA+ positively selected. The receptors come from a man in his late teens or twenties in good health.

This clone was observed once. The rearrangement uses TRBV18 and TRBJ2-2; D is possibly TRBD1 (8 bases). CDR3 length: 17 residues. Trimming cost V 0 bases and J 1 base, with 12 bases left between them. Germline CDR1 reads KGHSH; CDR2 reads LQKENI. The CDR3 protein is CASSPPSGTGNTGELFF. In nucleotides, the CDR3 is TGTGCCAGCTCACCACCCAGCGGGACAGGGAACACCGGGGAGCTGTTTTTT. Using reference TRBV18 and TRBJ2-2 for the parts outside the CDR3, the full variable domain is NAGVMQNPRHLVRRRGQEARLRCSPMKGHSHVYWYRQLPEEGLKFMVYLQKENIIDESGMPKERFSAEFPKEGPSILRIQQVVRGDSAAYFCASSPPSGTGNTGELFFGEGSRLTVL.

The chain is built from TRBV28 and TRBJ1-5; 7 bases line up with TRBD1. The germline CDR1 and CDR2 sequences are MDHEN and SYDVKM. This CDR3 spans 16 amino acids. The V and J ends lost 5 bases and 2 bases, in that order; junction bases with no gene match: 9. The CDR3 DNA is TGTGCCAGCAGTACCAGGGGGGCAGGAGGCAATCAGCCCCAGCATTTT. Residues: CASSTRGAGGNQPQHF.

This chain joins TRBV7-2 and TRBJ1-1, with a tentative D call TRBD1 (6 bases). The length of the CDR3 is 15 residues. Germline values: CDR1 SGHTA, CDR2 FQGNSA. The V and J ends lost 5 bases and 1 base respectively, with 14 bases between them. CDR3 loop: CASSGGIRGNTEAFF. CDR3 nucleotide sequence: TGTGCCAGCAGCGGGGGAATCAGGGGGAACACTGAAGCTTTCTTT.

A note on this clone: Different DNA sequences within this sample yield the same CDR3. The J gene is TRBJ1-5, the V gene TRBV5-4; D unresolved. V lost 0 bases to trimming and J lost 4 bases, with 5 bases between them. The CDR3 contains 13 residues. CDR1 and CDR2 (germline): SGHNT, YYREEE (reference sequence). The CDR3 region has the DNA TGTGCCAGCAGCTTGGATCCGAATCAGCCCCAGCATTTT. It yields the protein CASSLDPNQPQHF.

CDR3 region: CASSGRDSTYGYTF. CDR3 in DNA: TGTGCCAGCAGCGGACGGGACAGTACCTATGGCTACACCTTC. The chain employs TRBV5-6 and TRBJ1-2, with 7 bases that match TRBD1. This CDR3 comprises 14 residues. V lost 4 bases, J lost 4 bases, and 7 bases stayed unmatched. Germline V gene sequence: CDR1 SGHDT, CDR2 YYEEEE.

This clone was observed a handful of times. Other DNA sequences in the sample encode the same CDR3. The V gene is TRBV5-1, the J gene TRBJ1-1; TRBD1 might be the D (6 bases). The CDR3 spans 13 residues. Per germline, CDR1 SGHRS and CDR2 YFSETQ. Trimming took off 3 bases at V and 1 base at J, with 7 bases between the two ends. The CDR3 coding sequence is TGCGCCAGCAGCTCGGGGGCGAACACTGAAGCTTTCTTT. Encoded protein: CASSSGANTEAFF. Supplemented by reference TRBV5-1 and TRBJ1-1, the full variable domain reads KAGVTQTPRYLIKTRGQQVTLSCSPISGHRSVSWYQQTPGQGLQFLFEYFSETQRNKGNFPGRFSGRQFSNSRSEMNVSTLELGDSALYLCASSSGANTEAFFGQGTRLTVV.

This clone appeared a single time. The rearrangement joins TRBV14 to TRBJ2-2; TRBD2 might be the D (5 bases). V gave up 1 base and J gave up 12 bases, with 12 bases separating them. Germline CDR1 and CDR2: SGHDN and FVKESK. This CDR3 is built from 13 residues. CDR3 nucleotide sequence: TGTGCCAGCAGCCAAGGGGTGGGAGATAAGCTGTTTTTT. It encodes CASSQGVGDKLFF. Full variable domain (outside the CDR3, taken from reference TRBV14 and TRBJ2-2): EAGVTQFPSHSVIEKGQTVTLRCDPISGHDNLYWYRRVMGKEIKFLLHFVKESKQDESGMPNNRFLAERTGGTYSTLKVQPAELEDSGVYFCASSQGVGDKLFFGEGSRLTVL.

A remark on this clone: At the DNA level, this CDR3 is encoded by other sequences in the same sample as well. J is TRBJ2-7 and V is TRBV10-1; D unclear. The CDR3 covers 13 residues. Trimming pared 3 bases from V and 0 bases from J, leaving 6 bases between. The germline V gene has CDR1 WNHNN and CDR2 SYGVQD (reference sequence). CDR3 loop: CASSDGRSYEQYF. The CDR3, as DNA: TGCGCCAGCAGTGACGGACGCTCCTACGAGCAGTACTTC.

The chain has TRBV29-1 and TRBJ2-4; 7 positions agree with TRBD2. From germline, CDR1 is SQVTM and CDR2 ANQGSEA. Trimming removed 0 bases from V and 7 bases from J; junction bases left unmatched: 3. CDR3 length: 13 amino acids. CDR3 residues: CSVEEGGTNIQYF. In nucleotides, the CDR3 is TGCAGCGTTGAAGAGGGAGGGACGAACATTCAGTACTTC.

CDR3 protein: CASSPRGLAGGAGELFF. The CDR3 nucleotides are TGTGCCAGCTCACCTCGAGGACTAGCGGGGGGCGCCGGGGAGCTGTTTTTT. The chain uses TRBV18 and TRBJ2-2; TRBD2 matches at 14 bases. J lost 6 bases, V lost 3 bases, and 6 bases had no gene match. Per germline, CDR1 KGHSH and CDR2 LQKENI. The CDR3 has 17 amino acids. Based on the CDR3 plus reference TRBV18 and TRBJ2-2, the full variable domain is NAGVMQNPRHLVRRRGQEARLRCSPMKGHSHVYWYRQLPEEGLKFMVYLQKENIIDESGMPKERFSAEFPKEGPSILRIQQVVRGDSAAYFCASSPRGLAGGAGELFFGEGSRLTVL.

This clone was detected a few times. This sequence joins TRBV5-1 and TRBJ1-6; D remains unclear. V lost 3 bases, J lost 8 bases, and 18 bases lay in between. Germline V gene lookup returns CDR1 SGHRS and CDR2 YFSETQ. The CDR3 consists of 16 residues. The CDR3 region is CASSSRSGTLDSPLHF. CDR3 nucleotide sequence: TGCGCCAGCAGCTCGCGGTCTGGAACCCTGGATTCACCCCTCCACTTT. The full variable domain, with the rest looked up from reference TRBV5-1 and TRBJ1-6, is KAGVTQTPRYLIKTRGQQVTLSCSPISGHRSVSWYQQTPGQGLQFLFEYFSETQRNKGNFPGRFSGRQFSNSRSEMNVSTLELGDSALYLCASSSRSGTLDSPLHFGNGTRLTVT.

This CDR3 reads CASSPDRASTDTQYF. The CDR3 DNA is TGCGCCAGCAGCCCGGACAGAGCTAGCACAGATACGCAGTATTTT. This rearrangement joins TRBV5-1 to TRBJ2-3; D possibly corresponds to TRBD1 (6 bases). The CDR3 runs 15 residues. V lost 4 bases and J 0 bases, leaving 12 bases between the germline ends. Germline CDR1 SGHRS, CDR2 YFSETQ.

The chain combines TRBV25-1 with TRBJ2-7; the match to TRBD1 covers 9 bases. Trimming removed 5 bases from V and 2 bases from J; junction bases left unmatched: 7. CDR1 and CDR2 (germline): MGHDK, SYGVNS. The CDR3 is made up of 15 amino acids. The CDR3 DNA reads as TGTGCCAGCAGTAGTGCCGGGACAGGGACCTACGAGCAGTACTTC. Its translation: CASSSAGTGTYEQYF.

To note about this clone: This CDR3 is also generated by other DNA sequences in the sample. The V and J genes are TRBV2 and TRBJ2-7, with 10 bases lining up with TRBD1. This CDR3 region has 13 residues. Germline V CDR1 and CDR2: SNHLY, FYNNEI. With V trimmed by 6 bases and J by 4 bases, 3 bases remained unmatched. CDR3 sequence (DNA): TGTGCCAGCAGCCGACAGGGGGCGTACGAGCAGTACTTC. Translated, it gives CASSRQGAYEQYF.